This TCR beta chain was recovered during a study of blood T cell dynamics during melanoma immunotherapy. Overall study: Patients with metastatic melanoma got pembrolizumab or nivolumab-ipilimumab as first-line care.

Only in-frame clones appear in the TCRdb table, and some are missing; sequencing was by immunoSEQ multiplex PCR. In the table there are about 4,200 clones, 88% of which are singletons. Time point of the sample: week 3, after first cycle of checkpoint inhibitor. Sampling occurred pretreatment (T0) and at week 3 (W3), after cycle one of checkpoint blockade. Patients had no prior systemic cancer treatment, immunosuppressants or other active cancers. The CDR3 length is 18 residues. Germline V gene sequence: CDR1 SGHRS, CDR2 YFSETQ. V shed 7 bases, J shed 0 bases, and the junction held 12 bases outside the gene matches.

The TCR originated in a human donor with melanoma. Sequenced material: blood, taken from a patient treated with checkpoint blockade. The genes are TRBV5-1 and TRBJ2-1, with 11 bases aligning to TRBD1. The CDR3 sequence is CASDRTGGAIGSYNEQFF. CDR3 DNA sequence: TGCGCCAGCGATCGGACAGGGGGCGCGATCGGCTCCTACAATGAGCAGTTCTTC.